This T cell receptor beta chain came from a study of breast tumors, draining lymph nodes, adjacent tissues. This clonotype turned up a few times. TCRdb reanalysed the multiplex PCR reads using MiXCR and keeps one entry per CDR3 protein. Of around 230,000 distinct CDR3 sequences listed, less than 45% are singletons. Germline CDR1 reads SGDLS; CDR2 reads YYNGEE. The J segment lost 3 bases and the V segment lost 2 bases, leaving 6 bases of the junction unmatched. CDR3 size: 16 residues. Samples came from axillary lymph nodes draining the breast cancer. This chain uses TRBV9 with TRBJ1-2; TRBD1 aligns across 11 bases. Sequences were obtained from axillary lymph node tissue. This TCR was recovered from a female donor with breast cancer. Some clones in this sample may be carry-over from other donors' samples. The CDR3 nucleotides read TGTGCCAGCAGCGTTGGGACAGGGGGGATTGACTATGGCTACACCTTC. This gives the protein CASSVGTGGIDYGYTF.